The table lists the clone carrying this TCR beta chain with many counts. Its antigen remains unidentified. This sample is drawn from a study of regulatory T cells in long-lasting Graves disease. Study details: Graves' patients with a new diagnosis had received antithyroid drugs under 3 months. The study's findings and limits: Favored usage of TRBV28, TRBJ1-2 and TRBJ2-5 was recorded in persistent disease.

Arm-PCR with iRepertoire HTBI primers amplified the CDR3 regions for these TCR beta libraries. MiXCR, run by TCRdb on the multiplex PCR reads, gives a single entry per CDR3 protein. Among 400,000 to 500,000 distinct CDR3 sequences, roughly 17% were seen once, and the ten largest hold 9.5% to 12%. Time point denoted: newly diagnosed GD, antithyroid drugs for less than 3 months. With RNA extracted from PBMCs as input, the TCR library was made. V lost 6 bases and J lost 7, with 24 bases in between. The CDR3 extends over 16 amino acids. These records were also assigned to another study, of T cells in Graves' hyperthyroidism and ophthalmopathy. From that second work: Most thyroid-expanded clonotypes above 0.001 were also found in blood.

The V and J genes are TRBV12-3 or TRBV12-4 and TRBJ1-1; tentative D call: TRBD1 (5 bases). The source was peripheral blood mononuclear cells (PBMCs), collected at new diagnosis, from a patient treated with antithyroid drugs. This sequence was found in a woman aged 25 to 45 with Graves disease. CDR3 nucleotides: TGTGCCAGCAGCTGGGTTCCGGGGTCGGGGCAAGGTGAAGCTTTCTTT. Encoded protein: CASSWVPGSGQGEAFF.